This TCR beta chain derives from a study of blood T cells in healthy people across ages. Germline CDR1 reads SQVTM; CDR2 reads ANQGSEA. The V and J ends lost 3 bases and 1 base respectively, with 5 bases between them. The CDR3 consists of 12 residues. Using a J-beta primer mix together with a sample-barcoded 5' primer, a second PCR was run for about 6 to 11 cycles. TCRdb processed the 5' RACE reads anew with MiXCR; each CDR3 protein has one entry. The table shows about 640,000 distinct CDR3 sequences, with around three fifths occurring only once. The chain carries TRBV29-1 and TRBJ2-3; unclear D gene. The receptor comes from a man aged 55 to 70 in good health. What was sequenced was blood. The CDR3 DNA reads TGCAGCGTTGACGAGCGCACAGATACGCAGTATTTT. Protein: CSVDERTDTQYF.